What follows are 17 T cell receptor beta chains derived from one specimen sequenced in a study of CD8 T cells in ankylosing spondylitis. TCRdb recomputed calls from the 5' RACE reads with MiXCR, one row per CDR3 protein. The table records fewer than 250,000 distinct CDR3 sequences, 25% to 30% of them present only once. Sequenced input: blood, either unsorted or a sorted T cell fraction (not recorded which). The receptors were sampled from a male donor with ankylosing spondylitis or in good health (not recorded which).

This clonotype has at least ten counts. The chain carries TRBV6-5 and TRBJ2-1; 12 bases line up with TRBD2. The CDR3 has 17 amino acids. The germline gives CDR1 MNHEY, CDR2 SVGAGI. Trimming cost V 4 bases and J 5 bases; bases outside gene matches: 9. The CDR3, as DNA: TGTGCCAGCAGTTTAATTAGGACTAGCGGGATCAACAATGAGCAGTTCTTC. It translates to CASSLIRTSGINNEQFF.

At least ten counts were recorded for this clonotype. The rearrangement uses TRBV28 and TRBJ2-1; 11 bases match TRBD2. Losses at the gene ends were 6 bases for V and 11 bases for J; bases not matched to a gene: 9. Germline CDR1 MDHEN, CDR2 SYDVKM. The CDR3 contains 14 residues. The CDR3: CASRALASGRQQFF. In DNA form, the CDR3 reads TGTGCCAGCAGGGCCTTAGCTAGCGGGAGGCAGCAGTTCTTC.

This clonotype was recorded many times. The chain uses TRBV5-1 and TRBJ1-4; 7 bases map to TRBD1. CDR3 length equals 16 residues. The germline V gene encodes CDR1 SGHRS and CDR2 YFSETQ. The V segment lost 5 bases and the J segment 5 bases; nucleotides outside the gene matches: 12. CDR3 amino acids: CASRGGSILSNEKLFF. CDR3 in DNA: TGCGCCAGCAGAGGGGGCAGCATCCTTTCGAATGAAAAACTGTTTTTT.

This clonotype was seen ten or more times. The chain carries TRBV20-1 and TRBJ1-2; perhaps TRBD1 as D (6 bases). Germline V gene data show CDR1 as DFQATT and CDR2 as SNEGSKA (reference sequence). V was pared by 1 base and J by 8 bases, with 29 bases between. The CDR3 length is 18 residues. CDR3 region: CSARVSSRTATTHRGYTF. CDR3 nucleotides: TGCAGTGCTAGAGTTTCAAGTAGGACAGCAACAACCCACCGAGGCTACACCTTC.

The rearrangement joins TRBV20-1 to TRBJ2-2; the D gene could be TRBD1 or TRBD2 (5 bases each). V gave up 0 bases and J gave up 6 bases, with 8 bases separating them. In germline, CDR1 is DFQATT, CDR2 SNEGSKA (reference sequence). The CDR3 contains 13 residues. The CDR3 DNA is TGCAGTGCTAGAGATCGGGGCGCCGGGGAGCTGTTTTTT. This translates into CSARDRGAGELFF.

This clonotype has more than one count but fewer than ten. The rearrangement links TRBV19 to TRBJ2-2; a weak D match, TRBD2 (5 bases). The CDR3 runs to 14 residues. The V and J ends lost 7 bases and 1 base respectively, with 10 bases between them. CDR1 LNHDA and CDR2 SQIVND come from the germline V gene (reference sequence). CDR3 nucleotides: TGTGCCAGTAACCCACGGGAGAACACCGGGGAGCTGTTTTTT. Translation gives CASNPRENTGELFF.

This clonotype has a count of ten or more. This sequence joins TRBV20-1 and TRBJ2-1; D remains ambiguous. CDR3 size: 13 residues. V was trimmed by 1 base and J by 0 bases, leaving 4 bases between them. The germline V gene has CDR1 DFQATT and CDR2 SNEGSKA (reference sequence). The CDR3 is CSARVYSYNEQFF. In nucleotides, the CDR3 is TGCAGTGCTAGAGTGTACTCCTACAATGAGCAGTTCTTC.

The chain couples TRBV20-1 to TRBJ2-4; D unresolved. V was cut by 3 bases and J by 7 bases, with 13 bases left in between. CDR1 is DFQATT and CDR2 is SNEGSKA in the germline V gene (reference sequence). CDR3 length: 13 residues. In DNA, the CDR3 is TGCAGTGCTAGGGCTAGGAGTGATAACATTCAGTACTTC. Translation: CSARARSDNIQYF.

This clonotype was seen at least ten times. The chain couples TRBV18 to TRBJ1-1; no reliable D call. The CDR3 is 12 amino acids. V lost 2 bases and J lost 8, with 9 bases in between. The germline V gene has CDR1 KGHSH and CDR2 LQKENI. The CDR3 coding sequence is TGTGCCAGCTCACCATCGACATTAGAAGCTTTCTTT. Its protein is CASSPSTLEAFF.

The V gene is TRBV12-3 or TRBV12-4, the J gene TRBJ2-7; D remains ambiguous. The CDR3 sequence is 13 residues long. V lost 2 bases, J lost 1 base, and 6 bases lay in between. This CDR3 is CASSLTQSYEQYF. CDR3 nucleotides: TGTGCCAGCAGTTTAACTCAGTCCTACGAGCAGTACTTC.

Worth noting for this clonotype: This sequence may be a read error, since a much larger clone differs from it by one base. The rearrangement uses TRBV3-1 and TRBJ1-5; no firm D call. The CDR3 length is 12 residues. V lost 1 base, J lost 5 bases, and 3 bases lay in between. The germline V gene encodes CDR1 LGHDT and CDR2 YNNKEL (reference sequence). In DNA form, the CDR3 reads TGTGCCAGCAGCCAAGGGGATCAGCCCCAGCATTTT. Its protein is CASSQGDQPQHF.

Ten or more counts support this clonotype. The chain has TRBV11-3 and TRBJ2-1; possibly TRBD1 or TRBD2 for D (6 bases each). The germline gives CDR1 SGHNT, CDR2 YENEEA. This CDR3 is 13 amino acids long. V gave up 8 bases and J gave up 6 bases, with 14 bases separating them. The CDR3 loop is CASDGGQGNEQFF. The CDR3 coding sequence is TGTGCCAGCGATGGGGGGCAGGGCAATGAGCAGTTCTTC.

The chain recombines TRBV7-2 with TRBJ2-7; 7 nucleotides match TRBD2. Trimming took 1 base from V and 3 from J; bases not matched to a gene: 6. CDR3 size: 15 residues. Germline CDR1 is SGHTA and CDR2 is FQGNSA. CDR3 nucleotides: TGTGCCAGCAGCTTAGGTAGCGGGCCTTTCTACGAGCAGTACTTC. Encoded protein: CASSLGSGPFYEQYF.

The table lists this clonotype with many counts. This chain joins TRBV20-1 and TRBJ2-7, with no clear D. The CDR3 consists of 15 residues. V lost 3 bases and J 3 bases, leaving 18 bases between the germline ends. Germline CDR1 is DFQATT and CDR2 is SNEGSKA (reference sequence). CDR3 coding DNA: TGCAGTGCTAGGCTGCGCGGAAGTTTGGGCTACGAGCAGTACTTC. Translating gives CSARLRGSLGYEQYF.

Ten or more counts support this clonotype. This chain links TRBV20-1 with TRBJ2-3; the D is unclear. This CDR3 has 13 amino acids. Deletions cut 0 bases from V and 1 base from J, with 5 bases between. Germline V gene sequence: CDR1 DFQATT, CDR2 SNEGSKA (reference sequence). The CDR3 DNA follows: TGCAGTGCTAGAGATACCGGCACAGATACGCAGTATTTT. Translating gives CSARDTGTDTQYF.

This clonotype appeared many times. This chain uses TRBV15 with TRBJ2-2; 11 bases match TRBD2. Germline lookup yields CDR1 LNHNV and CDR2 YYDKDF (reference sequence). The V gene end was trimmed by 0 bases and the J gene end by 7 bases; junction bases not matched to a gene: 10. The CDR3 extends over 18 amino acids. The CDR3 sequence: CATSRDPALAGGIGELFF. The CDR3 nucleotides read TGTGCCACCAGCAGAGACCCCGCGCTAGCGGGAGGTATCGGGGAGCTGTTTTTT. Based on the CDR3 plus reference TRBV15 and TRBJ2-2, the full variable domain is DAMVIQNPRYQVTQFGKPVTLSCSQTLNHNVMYWYQQKSSQAPKLLFHYYDKDFNNEADTPDNFQSRRPNTSFCFLDIRSPGLGDTAMYLCATSRDPALAGGIGELFFGEGSRLTVL.

This clonotype was found a few times. The J gene is TRBJ1-5, the V gene TRBV5-6; D ambiguous. V was clipped by 2 bases and J by 0 bases, with 9 bases between them. The CDR3 runs 15 residues. Germline V gene lookup returns CDR1 SGHDT and CDR2 YYEEEE. CDR3 loop: CASSFGGLSNQPQHF. The CDR3 bases are TGTGCCAGCAGCTTTGGCGGACTTAGCAATCAGCCCCAGCATTTT.